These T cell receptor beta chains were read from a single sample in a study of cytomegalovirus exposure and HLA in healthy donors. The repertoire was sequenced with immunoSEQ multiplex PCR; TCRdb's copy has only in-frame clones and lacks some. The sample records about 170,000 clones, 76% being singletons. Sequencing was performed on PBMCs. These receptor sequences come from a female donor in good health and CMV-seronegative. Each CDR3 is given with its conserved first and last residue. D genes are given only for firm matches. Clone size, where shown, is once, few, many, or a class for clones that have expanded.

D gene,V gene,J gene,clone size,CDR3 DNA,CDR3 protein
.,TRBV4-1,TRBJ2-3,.,TGCGCCAGCAGCCAAGATCCAGGTATTAACACAGATACGCAGTATTTT,CASSQDPGINTDTQYF
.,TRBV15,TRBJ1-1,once,TGTGCCACCAGCAGAGAATGGGGGGCGGGGGTGTACACTGAAGCTTTCTTT,CATSREWGAGVYTEAFF
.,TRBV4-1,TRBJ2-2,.,TGCGCCAGCAGCCACCCACCGGGACATCCGCCCGGGGAGCTGCTTTTT,CASSHPPGHPPGELLF
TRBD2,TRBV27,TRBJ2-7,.,TGTGCCAGCAGTCACGGGACTAGCGGGACCTACGAGCAGTACTTC,CASSHGTSGTYEQYF
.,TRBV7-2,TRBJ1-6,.,TGTGCCAGCAGCTTAGCGGAGAGCTCCTATAATTCACCCCTCCACTTT,CASSLAESSYNSPLHF
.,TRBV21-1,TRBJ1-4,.,TGTGCCAGCAGCAAAGCACCCGGGACAGGGATTGAAAAACTGTTTTTT,CASSKAPGTGIEKLFF
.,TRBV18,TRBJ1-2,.,TGTGCCAGCTCACCGACCCCGGACGTTTCCGGGGGAGGCTACACCTTC,CASSPTPDVSGGGYTF
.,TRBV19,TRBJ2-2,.,TGTGCCAGTAGTATTTCACACGGTGGGGCCACCGGGGAGCTGTTTTTT,CASSISHGGATGELFF
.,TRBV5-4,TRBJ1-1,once,TGTGCCAGCAGCCCTGGCTTGAACACTGAAGCTTTCTTT,CASSPGLNTEAFF
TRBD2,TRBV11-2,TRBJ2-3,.,TGTGCCAGCAGTCAGACTAGCGGGATGGATACGCAGTATTTT,CASSQTSGMDTQYF
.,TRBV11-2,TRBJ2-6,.,TGTGCCAGCAACAATTTGGCCGCTGGGGCCAACGTCCTGACTTTC,CASNNLAAGANVLTF
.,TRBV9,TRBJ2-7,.,TGTGCCAGCAGCGTAGCTCCGGGGGAGAACGAGCAGTACTTC,CASSVAPGENEQYF
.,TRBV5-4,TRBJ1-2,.,TGTGCCAGCAGCTTAGCGAGGGCCTATGGCTACACCTTC,CASSLARAYGYTF
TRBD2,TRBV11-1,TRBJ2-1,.,TGTGCCAGCAGCGCACGGCGGGGACTAGCCGGTGAGCAGTTCTTC,CASSARRGLAGEQFF
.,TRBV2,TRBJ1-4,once,TGTGCCAGCAGGCTGGACAGAAATAATGAAAAACTGTTTTTT,CASRLDRNNEKLFF
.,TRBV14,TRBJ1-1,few,TGTGCCAGCAGCTTCCGACAGATGAACACTGAAGCTTTCTTT,CASSFRQMNTEAFF
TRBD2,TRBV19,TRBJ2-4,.,TGTGCCAGTAGTATAGGGGCGGGACTAGCGGGAGCCAAAAACATTCAGTACTTC,CASSIGAGLAGAKNIQYF
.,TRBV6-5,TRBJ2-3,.,TGTGCCAGCAGGTCGACTAGTGGGAACCAGTATTTT,CASRSTSGNQYF
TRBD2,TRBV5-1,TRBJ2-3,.,TGCGCCAGCAGACCGGCGGGGGGGCTGACAGATACGCAGTATTTT,CASRPAGGLTDTQYF
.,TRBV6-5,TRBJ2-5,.,TGTGCCAGCAGTTACGGGGCACCCAAGGAGACCCAGTACTTC,CASSYGAPKETQYF
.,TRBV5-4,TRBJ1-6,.,TGTGCCAGCAGCTACCAGGGCGCGGGGAATTCACCCCTCCACTTT,CASSYQGAGNSPLHF
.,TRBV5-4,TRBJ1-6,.,TGTGCCAGCAGTCAGGAATTCGATTCACCCCTCCACTTT,CASSQEFDSPLHF